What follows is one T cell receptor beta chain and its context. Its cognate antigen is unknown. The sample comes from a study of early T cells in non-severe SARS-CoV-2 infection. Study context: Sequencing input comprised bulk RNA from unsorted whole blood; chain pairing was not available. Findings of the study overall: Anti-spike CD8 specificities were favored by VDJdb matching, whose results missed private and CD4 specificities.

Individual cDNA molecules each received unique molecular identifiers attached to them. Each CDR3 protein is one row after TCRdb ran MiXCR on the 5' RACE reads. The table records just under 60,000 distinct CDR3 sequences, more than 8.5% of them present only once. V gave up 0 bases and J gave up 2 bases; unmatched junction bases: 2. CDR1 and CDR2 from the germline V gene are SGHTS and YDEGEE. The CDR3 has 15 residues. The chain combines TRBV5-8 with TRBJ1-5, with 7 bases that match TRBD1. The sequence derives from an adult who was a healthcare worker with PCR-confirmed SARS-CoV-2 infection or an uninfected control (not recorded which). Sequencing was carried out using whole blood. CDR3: CASSLGTGRNQPQHF. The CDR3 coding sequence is TGTGCCAGCAGCTTGGGGACAGGACGCAATCAGCCCCAGCATTTT.